Following are 17 T cell receptor beta chains from one sample sequenced in a study of T-cell memory formation after mild COVID-19. TCRdb re-analysed the 5' RACE reads in MiXCR, keeping a single row per CDR3 protein. The sample contains roughly 310,000 distinct CDR3 sequences, approximately 15% of which appear only once. The sample was PBMCs or a T cell subset sorted from them (not recorded which). The source is a man aged 18 to 29 who had mild COVID-19 (a few samples of this study predate the infection). Cell type and time point are not known.

The rearrangement links TRBV18 to TRBJ2-7; a weak D match, TRBD2 (6 bases). CDR1 is KGHSH and CDR2 is LQKENI in the germline V gene. The CDR3 consists of 14 residues. The V end was cut by 4 bases, the J end by 3 bases, with 13 bases between. The CDR3 is CASSQGPGLYEQYV. The CDR3 region has the DNA TGTGCCAGCTCACAGGGACCGGGACTCTACGAGCAGTACGTC.

CDR3 bases: TGTGCCAGCAGTCCGACAGGGATGGGCCAGCCCCAGCATTTT. It codes for CASSPTGMGQPQHF. The V call is TRBV2, the J call TRBJ1-5; 7 nucleotides agree with TRBD1. V lost 5 bases to trimming and J lost 7 bases; unmatched junction nucleotides: 8. CDR1 is SNHLY, CDR2 FYNNEI, per germline. The CDR3 has 14 amino acids.

This clonotype appeared a few times. The chain carries TRBV5-1 and TRBJ1-1; the D is unclear. Germline CDR1 is SGHRS and CDR2 is YFSETQ. This CDR3 region has 14 residues. Trimming took 1 base from V and 1 from J, leaving 8 bases between them. Here the CDR3 DNA reads TGCGCCAGCAGCTTGTCACCGGGGAACACTGAAGCTTTCTTT. Its protein is CASSLSPGNTEAFF.

In this sample, this clonotype turned up a few times. The J gene is TRBJ1-1, the V gene TRBV30; D remains ambiguous. Trimming removed 0 bases at V and 4 bases at J, with 9 bases between. Per germline, CDR1 GTSNPN and CDR2 SVGIG (reference sequence). The CDR3 length is 13 residues. Here the CDR3 reads CAWSVRSGTEAFF. As DNA, the CDR3 is TGTGCCTGGAGTGTACGGTCCGGCACTGAAGCTTTCTTT.

This clonotype was seen a handful of times. The chain joins TRBV2 to TRBJ2-5; 7 nucleotides line up with TRBD1. Trimming cost V 1 base and J 7 bases; bases outside gene matches: 9. Germline V gives CDR1 SNHLY, CDR2 FYNNEI. The CDR3 consists of 15 residues. In DNA, the CDR3 is TGTGCCAGCAGTGAAGGGCAGGGGGTTTCCGGGACCCAGTACTTC. Amino acid sequence: CASSEGQGVSGTQYF.

V gene TRBV12-3 or TRBV12-4 combines with J gene TRBJ2-7; D unresolved. V gave up 3 bases and J gave up 7 bases, with 10 bases separating them. This CDR3 has 12 residues. The CDR3 DNA reads as TGTGCCAGCAGTTTCCCTTATGGGGAGCAGTACGTC. Amino acid sequence: CASSFPYGEQYV.

There are a few counts of this clonotype. V is TRBV4-1 and J is TRBJ1-4; no firm D call. The CDR3 is made up of 13 amino acids. Germline CDR1 is MGHRA and CDR2 is YSYEKL. The ends were cut back, 3 bases at V and 8 bases at J, with 10 bases in the middle. CDR3 sequence reads: CASSQGGGEKLFF. DNA of the CDR3: TGCGCCAGCAGCCAGGGAGGCGGAGAAAAACTGTTTTTT.

In the case of this clonotype: Compared with germline, one end of the junction differs, possibly owing to a read error. The genes are TRBV7-7 and TRBJ2-2, with D possibly matching TRBD2 (6 bases). This CDR3 is built from 15 residues. The germline CDR1 and CDR2 sequences are SSHAT and FNYEAQ (reference sequence). The CDR3: CASRIDKGGTGELFF. The DNA of the CDR3 is TGTGCTAGCAGAATCGACAAGGGAGGCACCGGGGAGCTGTTTTTT.

V is TRBV5-1 and J is TRBJ2-5; the match to TRBD1 covers 10 bases. The CDR3 spans 16 residues. The trim removed 4 bases at V and 2 bases at J, leaving 8 bases unmatched. Per germline, CDR1 SGHRS and CDR2 YFSETQ. CDR3 region: CASSTRQGAFQETQYF. The CDR3 DNA reads as TGCGCCAGCAGCACCCGACAGGGGGCTTTTCAAGAGACCCAGTACTTC.

V is TRBV20-1 and J is TRBJ2-1; TRBD2 agrees at 8 bases. The CDR3 contains 11 residues. Losses at the gene ends were 6 bases for V and 10 bases for J; bases not matched to a gene: 5. CDR1 DFQATT and CDR2 SNEGSKA come from the germline V gene (reference sequence). The CDR3 is CSANGREEQFF. CDR3 DNA sequence: TGCAGTGCCAACGGGAGGGAGGAGCAGTTCTTC.

This clonotype has only a few counts. The V and J genes are TRBV3-1 and TRBJ2-2; no reliable D call. The CDR3 runs 11 residues. V was clipped by 6 bases and J by 8 bases, with 7 bases between them. Germline CDR1 LGHDT, CDR2 YNNKEL (reference sequence). Here the CDR3 DNA reads TGTGCCAGCAGAACCCAGGGGGAGCTGTTTTTT. Encoded protein: CASRTQGELFF. The full variable domain, completed using reference TRBV3-1 and TRBJ2-2, is DTAVSQTPKYLVTQMGNDKSIKCEQNLGHDTMYWYKQDSKKFLKIMFSYNNKELIINETVPNRFSPKSPDKAHLNLHINSLELGDSAVYFCASRTQGELFFGEGSRLTVL.

Only a few counts were recorded for this clonotype. V is TRBV7-6 and J is TRBJ2-1, with 8 nucleotides matching TRBD2. Trimming cost V 1 base and J 15 bases; bases outside gene matches: 5. Germline CDR1 SGHVS, CDR2 FNYEAQ. The CDR3 is 12 residues long. CDR3 DNA sequence: TGTGCCAGCAGCTTAGGAGAGCGGGGGTGGTTCTTC. Protein product: CASSLGERGWFF.

The chain combines TRBV10-3 with TRBJ1-1; D is ambiguous. The CDR3 runs to 13 residues. Per germline, CDR1 ENHRY and CDR2 SYGVKD. V lost 4 bases and J 3 bases, leaving 9 bases between the germline ends. The CDR3 is CAISAIVYTEAFF. CDR3 DNA sequence: TGTGCCATCAGTGCTATTGTTTACACTGAAGCTTTCTTT.

This clonotype appeared a few times. The chain uses TRBV4-1 and TRBJ2-2; perhaps TRBD1 as D (6 bases). Germline-derived CDR1 and CDR2 are MGHRA and YSYEKL. The CDR3 extends over 15 amino acids. The ends were cut back, 4 bases at V and 4 bases at J, with 13 bases in the middle. The CDR3: CASSLTGLGTGELFF. CDR3 DNA: TGCGCCAGCAGCCTTACAGGGTTGGGCACCGGGGAGCTGTTTTTT.

This clonotype has at least ten counts. The rearrangement links TRBV20-1 to TRBJ2-5; 11 bases fit TRBD1. CDR1 DFQATT and CDR2 SNEGSKA come from the germline V gene (reference sequence). V lost 5 bases and J lost 5; bases outside the gene matches: 4. The CDR3 spans 13 residues. The CDR3 region has the DNA TGCAGTGCTGGACAGGGGGCTAGGGAGACCCAGTACTTC. Amino acids: CSAGQGARETQYF.

The chain uses TRBV4-1 and TRBJ1-4; 8 bases line up with TRBD1. The CDR3 is made up of 15 amino acids. The germline CDR1 and CDR2 sequences are MGHRA and YSYEKL. V lost 4 bases to trimming and J lost 7 bases; unmatched junction nucleotides: 8. The CDR3 region is CASSPEDREGEKLFF. As DNA, the CDR3 is TGCGCCAGCAGCCCTGAGGACAGGGAGGGTGAAAAACTGTTTTTT.

This clonotype was found many times. The chain couples TRBV11-1 to TRBJ2-1; D call uncertain. The length of the CDR3 is 12 residues. V gave up 5 bases and J gave up 7 bases, with 9 bases separating them. Per the germline V gene, CDR1 is SGHAT and CDR2 is FQDESV (reference sequence). CDR3 bases: TGTGCCAGCAGCCGCAACGGGAATGAGCAGTTCTTC. Translation: CASSRNGNEQFF. Using reference TRBV11-1 and TRBJ2-1 for the parts outside the CDR3, the full variable domain is EAEVAQSPRYKITEKSQAVAFWCDPISGHATLYWYRQILGQGPELLVQFQDESVVDDSQLPKDRFSAERLKGVDSTLKIQPAELGDSAMYLCASSRNGNEQFFGPGTRLTVL.